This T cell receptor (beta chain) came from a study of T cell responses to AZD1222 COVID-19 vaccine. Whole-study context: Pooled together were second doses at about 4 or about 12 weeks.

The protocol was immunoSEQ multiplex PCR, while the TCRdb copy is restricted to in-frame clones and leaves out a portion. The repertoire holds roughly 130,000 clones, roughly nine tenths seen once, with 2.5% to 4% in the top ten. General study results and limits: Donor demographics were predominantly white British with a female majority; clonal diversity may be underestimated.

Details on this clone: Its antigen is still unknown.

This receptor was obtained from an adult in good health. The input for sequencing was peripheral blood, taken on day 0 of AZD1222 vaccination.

In DNA, the CDR3 is TGTGCCAGCAGCCACCTGGTGGGGGGGGGTCAAGATACGCAGTATTTT. Its translation: CASSHLVGGGQDTQYF. This chain joins TRBV4-2 and TRBJ2-3, with 7 bases that match TRBD2. The CDR3 covers 16 residues. Trimming at V came to 3 bases and at J to 5 bases, leaving 11 bases not matched to a gene. CDR1 LGHNA and CDR2 YNFKEQ come from the germline V gene.